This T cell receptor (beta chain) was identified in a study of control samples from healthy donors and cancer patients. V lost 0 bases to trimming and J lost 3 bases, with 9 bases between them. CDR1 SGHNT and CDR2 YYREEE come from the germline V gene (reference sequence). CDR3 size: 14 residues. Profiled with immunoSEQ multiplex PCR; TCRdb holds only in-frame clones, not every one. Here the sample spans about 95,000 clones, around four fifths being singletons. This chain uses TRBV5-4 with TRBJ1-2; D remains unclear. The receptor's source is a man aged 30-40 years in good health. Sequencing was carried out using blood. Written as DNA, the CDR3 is TGTGCCAGCAGCTTGGCGGGCACCGACTATGGCTACACCTTC. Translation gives CASSLAGTDYGYTF.